One sample yielded the 28 T cell receptor beta chains listed below, sequenced in a study of T cell repertoires in cytomegalovirus infection (dated by TCRdb to about 2019). The data were produced on an Illumina HiSeq 1500. The public reads were run again by TCRdb, first through fastp at Q25 and then through MiXCR, and only productive beta chains were kept. Identical CDR3 protein sequences are pooled into one entry, listed with their most common genes and DNA. In all, the sample holds under 600,000 distinct CDR3 sequences, and approximately 16% of those were seen once. 24% of the sample is in the top ten clones. The material sequenced was CD8+ T cells from PBMCs. The receptors come from a human donor in good health (CMV status not recorded). Some clones in this sample may be carry-over from other donors' samples.

The chain carries TRBV9 and TRBJ2-6; 9 bases fit TRBD1. Germline V gene lookup returns CDR1 SGDLS and CDR2 YYNGEE. CDR3 length: 15 residues. The V segment lost 4 bases and the J segment 6 bases; nucleotides outside the gene matches: 5. The CDR3 DNA is TGTGCCAGCAGCCCAAGGACAGGGGTGGCCAACGTCCTGACTTTC. This gives the protein CASSPRTGVANVLTF.

This clonotype was counted at least ten times. The V and J genes are TRBV7-3 and TRBJ2-1, with 7 bases lining up with TRBD2. The V gene's germline CDR1 is SGHTA and CDR2 FQGTGA. The junction had 5 bases not matched to a gene; V was cut back by 1 base and J by 5 bases. CDR3 size: 15 residues. The CDR3 nucleotides are TGTGCCAGCAGCTTAATGCCAGCGGGGAACAATGAGCAGTTCTTC. This codes for CASSLMPAGNNEQFF.

This clonotype was seen a single time. This CDR3 is missing its conserved last phenylalanine or tryptophan, likely due to a read error. The chain couples TRBV11-2 to TRBJ2-5; 10 bases are shared with TRBD2. Trimming at V came to 2 bases and at J to 3 bases, leaving 9 bases not matched to a gene. Per germline, CDR1 SGHAT and CDR2 FQNNGV. The CDR3 runs to 17 residues. In nucleotides, the CDR3 is TGTGCCAGCAGCTTATCGACTAGCGGGTGGGCCGAAGAGACCCAGTACTTA. This sequence encodes CASSLSTSGWAEETQYL.

In its sample, this clonotype was seen many times. J is TRBJ2-1 and V is TRBV19; no definite D call. Germline CDR1 LNHDA, CDR2 SQIVND (reference sequence). Trimming removed 1 base at V and 4 bases at J, with 11 bases between. The CDR3 is 15 amino acids. This CDR3 is CASSIGHLYYNEQFF. The DNA of the CDR3 is TGTGCCAGTAGTATAGGACACCTTTATTACAATGAGCAGTTCTTC.

The V gene is TRBV28, the J gene TRBJ2-7; D ambiguous. CDR3 length: 11 amino acids. Trimming shortened V by 8 bases and J by 5 bases, and 10 bases separated the two germline ends. Germline CDR1 and CDR2: MDHEN and SYDVKM. The CDR3 DNA reads TGTGCCAGCGTTAGTGGGGACGAGCAGTACTTC. Protein product: CASVSGDEQYF.

This clonotype was counted between two and nine times. The rearrangement links TRBV11-3 to TRBJ1-2; no definite D call. V lost 2 bases to trimming and J lost 5 bases, with 12 bases between them. Germline-derived CDR1 and CDR2 are SGHNT and YENEEA. The CDR3 sequence is 14 residues long. CDR3 in amino acids: CASSLIIRWYGYTF. CDR3 sequence (DNA): TGTGCCAGCAGCTTAATCATACGCTGGTATGGCTACACCTTC.

This clonotype was counted a few times. The CDR3 DNA sequence: TGCGCCAGCAGGTCTAGCGGCTCCTACAATGAGCAGTTCTTC. Protein product: CASRSSGSYNEQFF. This rearrangement joins TRBV5-1 to TRBJ2-1, with 7 bases matching TRBD2. This CDR3 contains 14 residues. Per germline, CDR1 SGHRS and CDR2 YFSETQ. Trimming took 5 bases from V and 0 from J; bases not matched to a gene: 2.

This clonotype came up a few times. The chain recombines TRBV19 with TRBJ2-7, with D uncertain. The CDR3 totals 14 residues. CDR1 and CDR2 (germline): LNHDA, SQIVND (reference sequence). V dropped 7 bases and J dropped 0 bases, with 13 bases sitting between them. CDR3: CASTASASSYEQYF. CDR3 in DNA: TGTGCCAGTACGGCGAGCGCGAGCTCCTACGAGCAGTACTTC.

V usage is TRBV5-1 and J usage is TRBJ2-1; 9 bases map to TRBD2. Germline trimming cut 0 bases from V and 7 bases from J; bases unmatched to any gene: 11. Germline CDR1 reads SGHRS; CDR2 reads YFSETQ. This CDR3 spans 17 amino acids. Here the CDR3 DNA reads TGCGCCAGCAGCTTGGAGGATAGCGGGGGCGAGGAGAATGAGCAGTTCTTC. It yields the protein CASSLEDSGGEENEQFF.

This clonotype was recorded a few times. The chain employs TRBV29-1 and TRBJ2-3; D tentatively reads TRBD1 or TRBD2 (5 bases each). The CDR3 covers 14 residues. Germline V gene lookup returns CDR1 SQVTM and CDR2 ANQGSEA. V was clipped by 4 bases and J by 6 bases, with 17 bases between them. CDR3 nucleotide sequence: TGCAGCGTTGGTTTGGGCCGATGGGGGGATACGCAGTATTTT. This translates into CSVGLGRWGDTQYF.

The table lists this clonotype with many counts. V is TRBV7-9 and J is TRBJ1-4; 8 bases map to TRBD1. Germline CDR1 reads SEHNR; CDR2 reads FQNEAQ (reference sequence). This CDR3 spans 14 amino acids. V lost 4 bases, J lost 4 bases, and 2 bases stayed unmatched. In DNA, the CDR3 is TGTGCCAGCAGCTCGACAGGGGATAATGAAAAACTGTTTTTT. Translation gives CASSSTGDNEKLFF.

This clonotype showed up just a few times. The chain employs TRBV27 and TRBJ2-1; 7 nucleotides align to TRBD2. This CDR3 contains 12 residues. V lost 8 bases to trimming and J lost 9 bases; unmatched junction nucleotides: 7. Germline V CDR1 and CDR2: MNHEY, SMNVEV (reference sequence). This CDR3 is CASRLAGGEQFF. CDR3 DNA sequence: TGTGCCAGCCGACTAGCCGGGGGTGAGCAGTTCTTC.

The table lists this clonotype with a few counts. CDR3 protein: CASSQDQGTLTDTQYF. CDR3 DNA sequence: TGCGCCAGCAGCCAAGATCAGGGAACGCTGACAGATACGCAGTATTTT. The chain carries TRBV4-1 and TRBJ2-3, with a tentative D call TRBD1 (5 bases). The CDR3 contains 16 residues. Per the germline V gene, CDR1 is MGHRA and CDR2 is YSYEKL. Trimming stripped 0 bases from V and 3 bases from J, with 13 bases between.

This clonotype was seen many times. The chain has TRBV6-1 and TRBJ1-2; the match to TRBD1 covers 9 bases. The CDR3 is 16 residues long. CDR1 and CDR2 (germline): MNHNS, SASEGT. Unmatched junction bases numbered 10, after V lost 5 bases and J lost 3 bases. The CDR3: CASSIAGTGWDYGYTF. Here the CDR3 DNA reads TGTGCCAGCAGTATCGCCGGGACAGGGTGGGACTATGGCTACACCTTC.

This clonotype was seen repeatedly, ten times or more. The chain has TRBV7-3 and TRBJ2-3; no definite D call. The CDR3 extends over 13 amino acids. Trimming shortened V by 2 bases and J by 2 bases, and 5 bases separated the two germline ends. Germline lookup yields CDR1 SGHTA and CDR2 FQGTGA. The CDR3 DNA reads as TGTGCCAGCAGCTTAGAGTTCACAGATACGCAGTATTTT. The encoded protein is CASSLEFTDTQYF.

About this clonotype: In this CDR3 the conserved last residue, phenylalanine or tryptophan, is missing, so a read error is likely. The gene calls are TRBV6-1 and TRBJ1-2; 7 bases line up with TRBD1. After removal of 5 bases from V and 3 bases from J, the junction contained 9 bases not matched to a gene. This CDR3 is 15 amino acids long. Per germline, CDR1 MNHNS and CDR2 SASEGT. CDR3 DNA sequence: TGTGCCAGCAGTTCTTTCCGGGACAGTGACTATGGCTACACCTTA. The encoded protein is CASSSFRDSDYGYTL.

In this sample, this clonotype turned up a few times. The J gene is TRBJ2-3, the V gene TRBV4-1, with a weak D call TRBD2 (5 bases). The length of the CDR3 is 14 residues. Per the germline V gene, CDR1 is MGHRA and CDR2 is YSYEKL. Between the trimmed V and J ends, which lost 8 bases and 1 base, there was a span of 13 bases. The CDR3 here is CASLRTLGTDTQYF. For the CDR3, the DNA is TGCGCCAGCCTGAGGACTCTCGGCACAGATACGCAGTATTTT.

This clonotype was observed many times. This chain joins TRBV7-9 and TRBJ2-7, with a tentative D call TRBD1 (6 bases). Germline V gene lookup returns CDR1 SEHNR and CDR2 FQNEAQ (reference sequence). Deletions cut 6 bases from V and 3 bases from J, with 9 bases between. This CDR3 comprises 12 residues. Here the CDR3 DNA reads TGTGCCAGCAGTTGGGACATCTACGAGCAGTACTTC. Its protein product is CASSWDIYEQYF.

The table lists this clonotype with many counts. The rearrangement joins TRBV11-2 to TRBJ1-2; tentative D call: TRBD1 (6 bases). The CDR3 runs 17 residues. Germline V gene sequence: CDR1 SGHAT, CDR2 FQNNGV. V gave up 0 bases and J gave up 0 bases, with 14 bases separating them. For the CDR3, the DNA is TGTGCCAGCAGCTTAGATTTGGGGGCAGTCCCTAACTATGGCTACACCTTC. This translates into CASSLDLGAVPNYGYTF.

This clonotype was observed at least ten times. The chain joins TRBV11-2 to TRBJ1-1; D possibly corresponds to TRBD1 (6 bases). This CDR3 has 17 residues. CDR1 SGHAT and CDR2 FQNNGV come from the germline V gene. V was trimmed by 0 bases and J by 4 bases, leaving 18 bases between them. The CDR3 coding sequence is TGTGCCAGCAGCTTAGAGGCGGGGGCCAGGTGGGGCACTGAAGCTTTCTTT. It is translated as CASSLEAGARWGTEAFF.

This clonotype showed up many times. The rearrangement joins TRBV6-2 or TRBV6-3 to TRBJ2-1; 8 bases are shared with TRBD1. With 6 bases clipped from V and 2 bases from J, the junction kept 9 bases outside the gene matches. This CDR3 contains 16 residues. Per the germline V gene, CDR1 is MNHEY and CDR2 is SVGEGT. Written as DNA, the CDR3 is TGTGCCAGCAGAACCACTACAGGGGGGCCCTACAATGAGCAGTTCTTC. Translation gives CASRTTTGGPYNEQFF.

Of note for this clonotype: A single base separates this from a much larger clone, so it may be a read error. CDR3 DNA: TGCGCCAGCAGCCAAGGGAACCAGGAGAAGTTCTTC. Protein sequence: CASSQGNQEKFF. The chain links TRBV4-3 to TRBJ2-1; unclear D gene. Looked up from germline, CDR1 is LGHNA and CDR2 is YSLEER. The CDR3 extends over 12 amino acids. Trimming took off 1 base at V and 14 bases at J, with 12 bases between the two ends.

This clonotype was counted ten times or more. The chain has TRBV7-2 and TRBJ2-3, with D maybe TRBD2 (5 bases). The CDR3 length is 18 residues. Germline V gene lookup returns CDR1 SGHTA and CDR2 FQGNSA. The V gene lost 1 base and the J gene lost 8 bases, with 25 bases spanning the gap. The CDR3 region is CASSLVLTARRAGGTQYF. In nucleotides, the CDR3 is TGTGCCAGCAGCTTAGTCCTAACGGCGAGGCGGGCCGGTGGTACGCAGTATTTT.

This clonotype was detected a few times. The gene calls are TRBV29-1 and TRBJ2-7; D is perhaps TRBD2 (5 bases). Per the germline V gene, CDR1 is SQVTM and CDR2 is ANQGSEA. V was cut by 8 bases and J by 4 bases, with 18 bases left in between. The CDR3 is 13 amino acids. CDR3 residues: CSPGRGKEYEQYF. CDR3 nucleotide sequence: TGCAGCCCGGGTCGGGGTAAGGAGTACGAGCAGTACTTC.

In its sample, this clonotype was seen many times. The J gene is TRBJ2-3, the V gene TRBV7-9; TRBD2 matches at 8 bases. Looked up from germline, CDR1 is SEHNR and CDR2 is FQNEAQ (reference sequence). The J segment lost 4 bases and the V segment lost 4 bases, leaving 10 bases of the junction unmatched. The CDR3 contains 16 residues. This CDR3 reads CASSSLLAGEADTQYF. CDR3 sequence (DNA): TGTGCCAGCAGCTCCCTTCTAGCGGGTGAGGCAGATACGCAGTATTTT.

The genes are TRBV2 and TRBJ2-7, with 7 positions matching TRBD2. Germline loops: CDR1 SNHLY, CDR2 FYNNEI. J lost 3 bases, V lost 1 base, and 3 bases had no gene match. This CDR3 has 14 amino acids. The CDR3 DNA is TGTGCCAGCAGTGAAGGGGAGGGACTCTACGAGCAGTACTTC. This encodes CASSEGEGLYEQYF.

This clonotype was detected only a few times. This chain joins TRBV27 and TRBJ2-1, with D tentatively TRBD1 (7 bases). Germline CDR1 MNHEY, CDR2 SMNVEV (reference sequence). The CDR3 extends over 14 amino acids. The V and J ends lost 3 bases and 8 bases respectively, with 14 bases between them. CDR3 loop: CASSLEGAIDEQFF. CDR3 bases: TGTGCCAGCAGTTTGGAGGGGGCTATAGATGAGCAGTTCTTC.

The chain links TRBV27 to TRBJ2-1; 9 bases are shared with TRBD2. Germline CDR1 reads MNHEY; CDR2 reads SMNVEV (reference sequence). With V trimmed by 1 base and J by 8 bases, 12 bases remained unmatched. The CDR3 extends over 17 amino acids. The CDR3 DNA reads as TGTGCCAGCAGTTTATTGGGGATTCGGACTAGCGATTATGAGCAGTTCTTC. It is translated as CASSLLGIRTSDYEQFF.